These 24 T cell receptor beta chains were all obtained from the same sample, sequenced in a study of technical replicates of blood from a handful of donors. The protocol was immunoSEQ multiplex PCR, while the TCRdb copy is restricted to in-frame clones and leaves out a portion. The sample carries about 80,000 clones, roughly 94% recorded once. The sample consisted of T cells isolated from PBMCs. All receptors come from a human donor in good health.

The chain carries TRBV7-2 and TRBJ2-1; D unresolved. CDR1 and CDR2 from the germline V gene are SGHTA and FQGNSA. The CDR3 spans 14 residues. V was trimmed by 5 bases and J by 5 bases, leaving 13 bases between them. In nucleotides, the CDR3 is TGTGCCAGCAGCCAACTCGGAGCCCACAATGAGCAGTTCTTC. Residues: CASSQLGAHNEQFF.

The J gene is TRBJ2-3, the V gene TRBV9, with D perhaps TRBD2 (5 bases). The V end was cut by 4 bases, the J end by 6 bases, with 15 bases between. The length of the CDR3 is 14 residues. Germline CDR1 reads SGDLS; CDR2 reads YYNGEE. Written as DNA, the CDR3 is TGTGCCAGCAGCCTTAGCGTGACCCCGGATACGCAGTATTTT. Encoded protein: CASSLSVTPDTQYF.

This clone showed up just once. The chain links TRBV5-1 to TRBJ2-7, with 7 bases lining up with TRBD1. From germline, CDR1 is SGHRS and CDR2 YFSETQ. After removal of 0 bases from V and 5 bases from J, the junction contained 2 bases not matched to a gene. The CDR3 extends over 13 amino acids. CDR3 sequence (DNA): TGCGCCAGCAGCTTGGAGCAGGGGGACGAGCAGTACTTC. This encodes CASSLEQGDEQYF.

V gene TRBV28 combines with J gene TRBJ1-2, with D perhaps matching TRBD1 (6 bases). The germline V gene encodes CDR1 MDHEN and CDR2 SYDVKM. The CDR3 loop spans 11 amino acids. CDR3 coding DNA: TGTGCTGCGGGGGCGAACTATGGCTACACCTTC. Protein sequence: CAAGANYGYTF.

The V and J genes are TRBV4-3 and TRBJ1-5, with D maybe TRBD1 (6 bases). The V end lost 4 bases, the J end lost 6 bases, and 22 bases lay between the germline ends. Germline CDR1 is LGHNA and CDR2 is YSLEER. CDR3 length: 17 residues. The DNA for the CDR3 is TGCGCCAGCAGCCCGTACAGGGTAGAAGACATAGGTCAGCCCCAGCATTTT. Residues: CASSPYRVEDIGQPQHF.

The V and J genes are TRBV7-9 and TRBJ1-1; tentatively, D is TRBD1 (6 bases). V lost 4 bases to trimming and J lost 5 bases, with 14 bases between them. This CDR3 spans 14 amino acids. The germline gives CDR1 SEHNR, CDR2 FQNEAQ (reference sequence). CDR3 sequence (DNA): TGTGCCAGCAGCTACAACAGGGAAGGGACTGAAGCTTTCTTT. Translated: CASSYNREGTEAFF.

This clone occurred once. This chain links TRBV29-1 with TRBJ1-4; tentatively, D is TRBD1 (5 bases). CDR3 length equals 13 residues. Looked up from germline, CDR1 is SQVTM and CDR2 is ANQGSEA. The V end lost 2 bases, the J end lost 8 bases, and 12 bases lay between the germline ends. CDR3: CSVERGSGEKLFF. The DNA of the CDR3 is TGCAGCGTTGAAAGGGGCTCCGGGGAAAAACTGTTTTTT.

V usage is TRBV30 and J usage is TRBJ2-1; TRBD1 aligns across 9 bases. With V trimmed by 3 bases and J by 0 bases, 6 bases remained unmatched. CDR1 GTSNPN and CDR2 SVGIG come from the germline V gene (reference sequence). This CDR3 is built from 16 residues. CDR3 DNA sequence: TGTGCCTGGAGCCAGGGACAGGGAAGCTCCTACAATGAGCAGTTCTTC. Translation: CAWSQGQGSSYNEQFF. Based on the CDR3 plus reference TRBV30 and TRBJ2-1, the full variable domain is SQTIHQWPATLVQPVGSPLSLECTVEGTSNPNLYWYRQAAGRGLQLLFYSVGIGQISSEVPQNLSASRPQDRQFILSSKKLLLSDSGFYLCAWSQGQGSSYNEQFFGPGTRLTVL.

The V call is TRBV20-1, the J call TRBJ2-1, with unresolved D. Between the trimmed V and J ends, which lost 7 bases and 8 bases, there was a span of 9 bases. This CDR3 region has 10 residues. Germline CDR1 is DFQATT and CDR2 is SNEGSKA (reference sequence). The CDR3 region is CSVDRDEQFF. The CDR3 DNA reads TGCAGTGTTGATCGAGATGAGCAGTTCTTC.

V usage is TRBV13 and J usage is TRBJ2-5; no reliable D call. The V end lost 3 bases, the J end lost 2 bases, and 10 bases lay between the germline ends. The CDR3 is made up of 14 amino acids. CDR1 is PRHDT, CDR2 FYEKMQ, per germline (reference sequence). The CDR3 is CASSFTSVQETQYF. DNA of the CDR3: TGTGCCAGCAGCTTCACAAGCGTACAAGAGACCCAGTACTTC.

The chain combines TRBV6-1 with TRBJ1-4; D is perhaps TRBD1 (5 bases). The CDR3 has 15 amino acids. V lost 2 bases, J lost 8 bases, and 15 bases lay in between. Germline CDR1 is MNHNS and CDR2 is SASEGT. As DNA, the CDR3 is TGTGCCAGCAGTGAACGGGGGGAGGTTAGGGAAAAACTGTTTTTT. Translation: CASSERGEVREKLFF.

Written as DNA, the CDR3 is TGCAGCGTTGTATCAGCGGGAGTCAGAAAAGAGGAGCAGTTCTTC. This translates into CSVVSAGVRKEEQFF. J is TRBJ2-1 and V is TRBV29-1; the match to TRBD2 covers 8 bases. V shed 4 bases and J 10 bases; nucleotides not matched to a gene: 15. CDR3 length equals 15 residues. Germline values: CDR1 SQVTM, CDR2 ANQGSEA.

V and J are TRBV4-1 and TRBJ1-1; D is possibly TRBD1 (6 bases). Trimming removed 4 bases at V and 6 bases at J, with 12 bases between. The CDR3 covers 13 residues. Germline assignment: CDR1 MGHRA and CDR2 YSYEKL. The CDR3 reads CASSPRGFAEAFF. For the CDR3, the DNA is TGCGCCAGCAGCCCCAGGGGTTTCGCTGAAGCTTTCTTT.

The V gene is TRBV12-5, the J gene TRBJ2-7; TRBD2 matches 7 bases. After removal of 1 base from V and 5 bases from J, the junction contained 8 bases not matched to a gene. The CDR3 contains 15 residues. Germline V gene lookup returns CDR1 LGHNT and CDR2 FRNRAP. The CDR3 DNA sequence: TGTGCTAGTGGTTTGGGATCTGGGAGGGTCAACGAGCAGTACTTC. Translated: CASGLGSGRVNEQYF.

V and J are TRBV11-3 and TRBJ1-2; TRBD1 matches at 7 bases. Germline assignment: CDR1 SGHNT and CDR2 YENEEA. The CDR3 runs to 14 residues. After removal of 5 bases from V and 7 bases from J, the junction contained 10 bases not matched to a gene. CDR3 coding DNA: TGTGCCAGCAGCCCCAATAGACAGGGTGGTGGCTACACCTTC. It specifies CASSPNRQGGGYTF.

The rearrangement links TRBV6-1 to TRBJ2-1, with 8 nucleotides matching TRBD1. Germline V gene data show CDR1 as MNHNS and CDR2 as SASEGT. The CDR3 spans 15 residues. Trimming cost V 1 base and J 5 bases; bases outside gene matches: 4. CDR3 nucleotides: TGTGCCAGCAGTGAAGGACAGGGGCGACACAATGAGCAGTTCTTC. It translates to CASSEGQGRHNEQFF.

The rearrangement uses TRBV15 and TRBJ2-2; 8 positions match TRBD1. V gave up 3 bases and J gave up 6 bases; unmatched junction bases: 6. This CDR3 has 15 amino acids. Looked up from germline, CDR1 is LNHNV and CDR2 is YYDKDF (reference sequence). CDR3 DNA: TGTGCCACCAGCAGGGACAGGGTCGGGGCCGGGGAGCTGTTTTTT. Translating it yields CATSRDRVGAGELFF.

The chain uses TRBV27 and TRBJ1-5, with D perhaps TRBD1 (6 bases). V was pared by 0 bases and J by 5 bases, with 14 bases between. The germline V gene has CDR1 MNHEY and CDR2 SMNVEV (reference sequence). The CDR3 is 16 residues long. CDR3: CASSLSWYRADQPQHF. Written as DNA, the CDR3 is TGTGCCAGCAGTTTATCGTGGTACAGGGCAGATCAGCCCCAGCATTTT.

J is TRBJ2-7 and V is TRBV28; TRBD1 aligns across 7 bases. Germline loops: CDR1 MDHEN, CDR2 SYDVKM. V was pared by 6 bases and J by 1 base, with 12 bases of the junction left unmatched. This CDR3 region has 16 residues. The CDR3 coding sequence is TGTGCCAGCAGCCCCCCCCGGGACAGCCTTTCCTACGAGCAGTACTTC. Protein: CASSPPRDSLSYEQYF.

CDR3 protein: CASSLALLHEQYF. The CDR3 DNA reads as TGTGCCAGCAGCTTAGCGCTGCTACACGAGCAGTACTTC. The gene calls are TRBV7-9 and TRBJ2-7; D remains ambiguous. CDR3 length: 13 residues. The germline V and J ends were trimmed by 0 bases and 5 bases, with 8 bases remaining between them. In germline, CDR1 is SEHNR, CDR2 FQNEAQ (reference sequence).

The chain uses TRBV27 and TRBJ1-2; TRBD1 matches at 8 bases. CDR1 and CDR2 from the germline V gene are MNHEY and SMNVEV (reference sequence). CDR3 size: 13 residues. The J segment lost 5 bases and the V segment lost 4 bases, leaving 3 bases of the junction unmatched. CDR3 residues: CASSSGGGYGYTF. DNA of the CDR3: TGTGCCAGCAGTTCAGGGGGCGGGTATGGCTACACCTTC.

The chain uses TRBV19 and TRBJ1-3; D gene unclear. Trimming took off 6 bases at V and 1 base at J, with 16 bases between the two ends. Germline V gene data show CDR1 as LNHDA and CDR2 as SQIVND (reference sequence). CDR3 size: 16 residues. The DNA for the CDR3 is TGTGCCAGTAGGGATTACCGGGAAGAATCTGGAAACACCATATATTTT. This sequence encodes CASRDYREESGNTIYF.

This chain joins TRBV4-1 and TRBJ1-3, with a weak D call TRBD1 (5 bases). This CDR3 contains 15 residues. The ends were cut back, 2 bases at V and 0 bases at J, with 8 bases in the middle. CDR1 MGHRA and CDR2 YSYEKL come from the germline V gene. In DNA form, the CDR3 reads TGCGCCAGCAGCCAAACGACAGCCTCTGGAAACACCATATATTTT. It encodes CASSQTTASGNTIYF.

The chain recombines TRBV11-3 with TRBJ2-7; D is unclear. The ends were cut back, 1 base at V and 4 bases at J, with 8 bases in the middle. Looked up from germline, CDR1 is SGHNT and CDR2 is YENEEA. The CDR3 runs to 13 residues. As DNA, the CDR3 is TGTGCCAGCAGCTTAGGTTCCCTTTACGAGCAGTACTTC. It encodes CASSLGSLYEQYF.